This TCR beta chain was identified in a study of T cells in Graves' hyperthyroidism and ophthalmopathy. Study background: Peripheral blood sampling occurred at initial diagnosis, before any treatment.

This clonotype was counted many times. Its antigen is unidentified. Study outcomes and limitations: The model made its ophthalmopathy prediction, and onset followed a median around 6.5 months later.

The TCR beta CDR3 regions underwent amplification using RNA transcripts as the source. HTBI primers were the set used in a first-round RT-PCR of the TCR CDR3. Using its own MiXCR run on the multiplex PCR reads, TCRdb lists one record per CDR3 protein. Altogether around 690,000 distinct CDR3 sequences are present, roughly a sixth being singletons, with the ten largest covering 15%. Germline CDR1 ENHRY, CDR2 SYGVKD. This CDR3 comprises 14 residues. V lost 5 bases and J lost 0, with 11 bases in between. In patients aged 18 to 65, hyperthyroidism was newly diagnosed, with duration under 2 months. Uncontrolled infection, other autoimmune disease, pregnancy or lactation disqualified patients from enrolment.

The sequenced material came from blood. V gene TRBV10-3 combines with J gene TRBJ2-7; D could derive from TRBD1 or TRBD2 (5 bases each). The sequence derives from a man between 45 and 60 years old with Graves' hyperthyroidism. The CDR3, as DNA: TGTGCCATCAGTTCCGGGACCGGCTCCTACGAGCAGTACTTC. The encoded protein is CAISSGTGSYEQYF.